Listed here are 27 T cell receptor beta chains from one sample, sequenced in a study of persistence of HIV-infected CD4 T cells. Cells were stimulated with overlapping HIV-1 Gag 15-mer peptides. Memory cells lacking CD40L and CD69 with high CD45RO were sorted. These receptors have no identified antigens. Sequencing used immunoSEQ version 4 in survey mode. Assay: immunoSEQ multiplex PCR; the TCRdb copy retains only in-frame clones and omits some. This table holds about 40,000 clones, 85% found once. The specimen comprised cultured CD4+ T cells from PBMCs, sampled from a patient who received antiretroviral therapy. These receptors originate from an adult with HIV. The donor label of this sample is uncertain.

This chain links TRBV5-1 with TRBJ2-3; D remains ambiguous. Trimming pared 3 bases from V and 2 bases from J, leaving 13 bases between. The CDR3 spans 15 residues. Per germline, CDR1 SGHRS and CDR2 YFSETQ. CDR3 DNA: TGCGCCAGCAGCTCTGACTCTACTTCCACAGATACGCAGTATTTT. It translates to CASSSDSTSTDTQYF.

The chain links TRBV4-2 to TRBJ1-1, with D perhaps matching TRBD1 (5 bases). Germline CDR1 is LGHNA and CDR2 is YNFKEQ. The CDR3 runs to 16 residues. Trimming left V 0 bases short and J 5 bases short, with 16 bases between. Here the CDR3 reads CASSQDPSRAGTEAFF. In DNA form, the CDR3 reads TGTGCCAGCAGCCAAGATCCTTCCAGGGCCGGGACTGAAGCTTTCTTT.

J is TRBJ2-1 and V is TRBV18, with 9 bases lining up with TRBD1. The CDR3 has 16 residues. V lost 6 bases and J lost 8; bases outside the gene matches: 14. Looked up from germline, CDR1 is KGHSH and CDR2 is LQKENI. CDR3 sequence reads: CASSSSGTGLWDEQFF. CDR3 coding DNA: TGTGCCAGCTCGTCTTCCGGGACAGGGCTCTGGGATGAGCAGTTCTTC.

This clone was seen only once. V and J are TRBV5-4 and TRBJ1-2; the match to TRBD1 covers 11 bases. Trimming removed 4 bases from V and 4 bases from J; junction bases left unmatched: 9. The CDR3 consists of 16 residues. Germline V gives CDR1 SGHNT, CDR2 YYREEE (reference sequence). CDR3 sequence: CASSPGQGAIFYGYTF. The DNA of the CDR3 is TGTGCCAGCAGCCCAGGACAGGGGGCGATCTTCTATGGCTACACCTTC.

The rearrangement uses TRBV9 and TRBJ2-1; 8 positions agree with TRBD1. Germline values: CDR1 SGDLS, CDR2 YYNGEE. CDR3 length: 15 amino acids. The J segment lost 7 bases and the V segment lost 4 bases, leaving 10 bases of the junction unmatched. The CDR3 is CASSSRQGWSNEQFF. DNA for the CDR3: TGTGCCAGCAGCTCCCGACAGGGGTGGTCGAATGAGCAGTTCTTC.

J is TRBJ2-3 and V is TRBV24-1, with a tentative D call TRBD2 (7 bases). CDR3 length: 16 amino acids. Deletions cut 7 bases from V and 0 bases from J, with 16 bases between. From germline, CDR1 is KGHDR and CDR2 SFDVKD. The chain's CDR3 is CATSPGTGGSTDTQYF. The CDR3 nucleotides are TGTGCCACCAGCCCGGGGACGGGGGGCAGCACAGATACGCAGTATTTT.

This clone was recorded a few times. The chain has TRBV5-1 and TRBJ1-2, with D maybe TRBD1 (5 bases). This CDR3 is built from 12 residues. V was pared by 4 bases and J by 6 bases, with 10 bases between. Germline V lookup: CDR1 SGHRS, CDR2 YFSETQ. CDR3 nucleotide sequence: TGCGCCAGCAGCCAGACAGAAGATGGCTACACCTTC. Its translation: CASSQTEDGYTF.

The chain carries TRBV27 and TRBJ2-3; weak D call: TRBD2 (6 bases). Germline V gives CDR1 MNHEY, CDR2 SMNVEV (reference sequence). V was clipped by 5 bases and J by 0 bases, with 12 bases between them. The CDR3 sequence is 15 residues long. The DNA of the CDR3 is TGTGCCAGCAGTCGACTAGACCCTAGCACAGATACGCAGTATTTT. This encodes CASSRLDPSTDTQYF.

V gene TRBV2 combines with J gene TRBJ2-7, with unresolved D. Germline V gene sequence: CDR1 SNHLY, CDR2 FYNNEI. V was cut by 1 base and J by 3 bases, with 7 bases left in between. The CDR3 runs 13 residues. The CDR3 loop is CASSEGPLYEQYF. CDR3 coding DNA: TGTGCCAGCAGTGAAGGACCGCTCTACGAGCAGTACTTC.

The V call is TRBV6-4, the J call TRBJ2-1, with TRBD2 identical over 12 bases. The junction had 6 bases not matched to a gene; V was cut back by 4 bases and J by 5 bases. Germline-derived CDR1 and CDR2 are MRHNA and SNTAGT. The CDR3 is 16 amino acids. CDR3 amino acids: CASSVLAGGGHNEQFF. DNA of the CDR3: TGTGCCAGCAGTGTCCTAGCGGGGGGGGGCCACAATGAGCAGTTCTTC.

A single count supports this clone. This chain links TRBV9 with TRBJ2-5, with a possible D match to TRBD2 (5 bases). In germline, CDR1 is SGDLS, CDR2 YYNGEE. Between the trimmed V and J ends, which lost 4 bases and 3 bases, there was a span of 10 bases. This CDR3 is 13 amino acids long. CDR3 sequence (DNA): TGTGCCAGCAGCACGCGGCGGGAAGAGACCCAGTACTTC. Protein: CASSTRREETQYF. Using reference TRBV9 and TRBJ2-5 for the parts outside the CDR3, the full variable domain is DSGVTQTPKHLITATGQRVTLRCSPRSGDLSVYWYQQSLDQGLQFLIQYYNGEERAKGNILERFSAQQFPDLHSELNLSSLELGDSALYFCASSTRREETQYFGPGTRLLVL.

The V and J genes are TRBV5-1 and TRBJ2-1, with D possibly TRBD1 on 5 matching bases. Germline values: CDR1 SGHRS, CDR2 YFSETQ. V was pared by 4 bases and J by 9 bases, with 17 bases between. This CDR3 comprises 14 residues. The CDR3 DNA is TGCGCCAGCAGCCTGGGGCAGGCCAGGGTTGAGCAGTTCTTC. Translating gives CASSLGQARVEQFF.

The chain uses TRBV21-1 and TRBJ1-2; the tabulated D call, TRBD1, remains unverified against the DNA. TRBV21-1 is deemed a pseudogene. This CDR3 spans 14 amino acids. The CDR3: CASSDRGLNYGYTF. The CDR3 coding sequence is TGTGCCAGCAGCGACAGGGGTTTGAACTATGGCTACACCTTC.

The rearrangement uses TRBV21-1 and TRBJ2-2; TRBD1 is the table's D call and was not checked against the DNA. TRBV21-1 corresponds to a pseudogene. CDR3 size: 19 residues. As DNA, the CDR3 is TGTGCCAGCAGCAAATGCGGAGTCGCGGGACAGACGTTGACCGGGGAGCTGTTTTTT. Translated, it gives CASSKCGVAGQTLTGELFF.

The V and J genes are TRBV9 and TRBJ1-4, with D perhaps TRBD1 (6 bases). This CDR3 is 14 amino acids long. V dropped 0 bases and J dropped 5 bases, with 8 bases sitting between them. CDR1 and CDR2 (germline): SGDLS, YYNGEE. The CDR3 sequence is CASSVGTENEKLFF. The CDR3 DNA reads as TGTGCCAGCAGCGTAGGGACAGAGAATGAAAAACTGTTTTTT.

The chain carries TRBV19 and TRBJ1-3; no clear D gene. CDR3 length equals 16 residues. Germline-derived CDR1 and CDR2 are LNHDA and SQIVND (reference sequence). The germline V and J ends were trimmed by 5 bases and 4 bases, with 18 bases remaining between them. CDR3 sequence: CASSARFTQRGNTIYF. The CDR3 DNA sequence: TGTGCCAGTAGTGCAAGGTTCACACAAAGAGGAAACACCATATATTTT. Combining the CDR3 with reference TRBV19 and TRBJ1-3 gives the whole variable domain DGGITQSPKYLFRKEGQNVTLSCEQNLNHDAMYWYRQDPGQGLRLIYYSQIVNDFQKGDIAEGYSVSREKKESFPLTVTSAQKNPTAFYLCASSARFTQRGNTIYFGEGSWLTVV.

This CDR3 is CASSSGVAGGPTGELFF. Here the CDR3 DNA reads TGTGCCAGCAGCTCCGGCGTAGCGGGGGGGCCCACCGGGGAGCTGTTTTTT. The J gene is TRBJ2-2, the V gene TRBV7-2, with TRBD2 matching 11 bases. This CDR3 has 17 residues. J lost 4 bases, V lost 4 bases, and 8 bases had no gene match. Germline V CDR1 and CDR2: SGHTA, FQGNSA.

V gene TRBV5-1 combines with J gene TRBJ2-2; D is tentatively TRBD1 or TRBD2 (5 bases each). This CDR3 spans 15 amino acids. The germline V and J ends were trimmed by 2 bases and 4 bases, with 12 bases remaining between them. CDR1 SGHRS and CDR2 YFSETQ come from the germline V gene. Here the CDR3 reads CASSFDLGTTGELFF. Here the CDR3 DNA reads TGCGCCAGCAGCTTCGATCTGGGGACCACCGGGGAGCTGTTTTTT.

The CDR3 loop is CASSQDNYGYTF. The DNA of the CDR3 is TGTGCCAGCTCACAAGATAACTATGGCTACACCTTC. The chain recombines TRBV18 with TRBJ1-2; no reliable D call. Germline V CDR1 and CDR2: KGHSH, LQKENI. The CDR3 has 12 amino acids. Trimming removed 4 bases from V and 1 base from J, with 4 bases in between.

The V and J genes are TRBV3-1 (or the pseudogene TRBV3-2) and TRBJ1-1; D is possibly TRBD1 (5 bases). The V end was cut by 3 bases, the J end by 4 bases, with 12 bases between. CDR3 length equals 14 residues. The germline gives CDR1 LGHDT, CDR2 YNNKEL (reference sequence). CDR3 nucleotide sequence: TGTGCCAGCAGCCAGTGGGGGAGCGGCACTGAAGCTTTCTTT. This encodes CASSQWGSGTEAFF.

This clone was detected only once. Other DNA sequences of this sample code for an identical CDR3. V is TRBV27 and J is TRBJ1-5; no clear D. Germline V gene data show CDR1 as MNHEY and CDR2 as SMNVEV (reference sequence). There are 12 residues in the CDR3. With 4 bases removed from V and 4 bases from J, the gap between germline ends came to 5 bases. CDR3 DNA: TGTGCCAGCAGTTCGCTTAATCAGCCCCAGCATTTT. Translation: CASSSLNQPQHF.

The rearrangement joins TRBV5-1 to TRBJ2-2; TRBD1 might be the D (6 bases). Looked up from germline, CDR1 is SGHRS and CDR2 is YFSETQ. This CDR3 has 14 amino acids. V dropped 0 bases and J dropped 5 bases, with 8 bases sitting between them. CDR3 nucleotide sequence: TGCGCCAGCAGCTTGGGGGGGCGGACCGGGGAGCTGTTTTTT. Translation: CASSLGGRTGELFF.

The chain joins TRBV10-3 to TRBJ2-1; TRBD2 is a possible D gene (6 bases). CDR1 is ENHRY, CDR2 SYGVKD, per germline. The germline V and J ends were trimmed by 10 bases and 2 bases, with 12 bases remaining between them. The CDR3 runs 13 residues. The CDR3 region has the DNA TGTGCCACCCGGTCGGGGGCCTACAATGAGCAGTTCTTC. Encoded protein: CATRSGAYNEQFF.

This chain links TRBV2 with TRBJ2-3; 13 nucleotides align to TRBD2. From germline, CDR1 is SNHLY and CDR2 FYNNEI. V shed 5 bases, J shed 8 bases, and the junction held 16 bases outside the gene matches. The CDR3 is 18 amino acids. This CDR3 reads CASSPQDRLAGGSVTQYF. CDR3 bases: TGTGCCAGCAGTCCCCAGGATAGACTAGCGGGGGGCTCGGTTACGCAGTATTTT.

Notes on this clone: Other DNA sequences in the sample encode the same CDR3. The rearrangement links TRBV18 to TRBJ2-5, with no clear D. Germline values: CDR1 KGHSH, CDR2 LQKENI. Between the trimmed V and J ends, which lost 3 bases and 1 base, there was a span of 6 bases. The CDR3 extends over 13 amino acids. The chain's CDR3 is CASSPLGQETQYF. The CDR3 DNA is TGTGCCAGCTCACCCCTGGGCCAAGAGACCCAGTACTTC.

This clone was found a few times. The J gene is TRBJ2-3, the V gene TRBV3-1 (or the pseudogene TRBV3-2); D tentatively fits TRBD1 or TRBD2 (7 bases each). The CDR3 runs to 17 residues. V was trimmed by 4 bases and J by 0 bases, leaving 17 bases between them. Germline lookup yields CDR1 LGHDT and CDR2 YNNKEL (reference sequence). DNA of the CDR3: TGTGCCAGCAGCCGCGGGGGAGGGGGCACTAGCACAGATACGCAGTATTTT. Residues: CASSRGGGGTSTDTQYF.

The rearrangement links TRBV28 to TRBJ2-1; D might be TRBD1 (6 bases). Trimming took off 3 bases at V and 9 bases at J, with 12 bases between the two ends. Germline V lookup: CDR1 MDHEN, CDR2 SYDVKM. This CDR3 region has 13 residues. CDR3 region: CASSFPGVSEQFF. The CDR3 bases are TGTGCCAGCAGTTTCCCAGGGGTCAGTGAGCAGTTCTTC.